This TCR beta chain emerged from a study of blood T cell repertoires in COVID-19. Study information: The United States, Italy and Spain provided the acute and convalescent COVID-19 samples.

Seattle patients were enrolled during active infection and followed longitudinally. Original processing methods: Reference gene primer amplification yielded estimated nucleated cell counts. TCRdb's copy holds only in-frame clones and misses some; the assay was immunoSEQ multiplex PCR. V and J calls and clone size are copied from that table; D and trimming were computed from the DNA. Altogether some 300,000 clones are present, 70% to 90% being singletons, with the ten largest covering about 6%. The table lists this clone with many counts. Material for sequencing was peripheral blood. This receptor was taken from a woman in her forties or fifties with COVID-19, enrolled during active disease.

CDR3 DNA: TGTGCCTCCCAGGTGCAGGGAGGAATTGCCTATGGCTACACCTTC. This sequence encodes CASQVQGGIAYGYTF. The rearrangement joins TRBV19 to TRBJ1-2, with a possible D match to TRBD1 (5 bases). The germline V and J ends were trimmed by 11 bases and 4 bases, with 23 bases remaining between them. This CDR3 has 15 residues. The germline V gene has CDR1 LNHDA and CDR2 SQIVND (reference sequence).